This T cell receptor (beta chain) was observed in a study of T cells in Graves' hyperthyroidism and ophthalmopathy. The study's findings and limits: The authors' 13 V-J model separated ophthalmopathy from stable hyperthyroidism.

Germline lookup yields CDR1 KGHSH and CDR2 LQKENI. This CDR3 has 15 residues. The ends were cut back, 2 bases at V and 1 base at J, with 9 bases in the middle. The source material, RNA transcripts, was used to amplify TCR beta CDR3 regions. The primer set for the first-round RT-PCR of the TCR CDR3 was HTBI. TCRdb processed the multiplex PCR reads anew with MiXCR; each CDR3 protein has one entry. The table has about 380,000 distinct CDR3 sequences, approximately 17% seen once. The sample holds many counts of this clonotype. Its antigen is currently unknown. The sequence was collected from a man between 18 and 35 years old with Graves' ophthalmopathy. What was sequenced was blood. The genes are TRBV18 and TRBJ1-3, with D unclear. The CDR3 region has the DNA TGTGCCAGCTCACCAGGATACGGTTCTGGAAACACCATATATTTT. This gives the protein CASSPGYGSGNTIYF. Supplemented by reference TRBV18 and TRBJ1-3, the full variable domain reads NAGVMQNPRHLVRRRGQEARLRCSPMKGHSHVYWYRQLPEEGLKFMVYLQKENIIDESGMPKERFSAEFPKEGPSILRIQQVVRGDSAAYFCASSPGYGSGNTIYFGEGSWLTVV.